Each of the 6 T cell receptor beta chains below was sequenced from the same sample in a study of T cells in Graves' hyperthyroidism and ophthalmopathy. TCR beta CDR3 region amplification was performed from RNA transcripts. The study used the HTBI primer set for a first-round RT-PCR of the TCR CDR3. TCRdb re-called the multiplex PCR reads through MiXCR, storing one row per CDR3 protein. The table shows 250,000 to 300,000 distinct CDR3 sequences, with more than 10% occurring only once. The specimen sequenced was blood. These receptors were taken from a woman aged 25-40 years with Graves' hyperthyroidism that later progressed to Graves' ophthalmopathy.

Ten or more counts support this clonotype. This chain joins TRBV6-1 and TRBJ2-7, with 8 bases fitting TRBD1. Trimming took 4 bases from V and 2 from J; bases not matched to a gene: 7. The CDR3 contains 15 residues. Germline V gene sequence: CDR1 MNHNS, CDR2 SASEGT. The CDR3 DNA follows: TGTGCCAGCAGTGGAGAAGAGACAGGGGCCTACGAGCAGTACTTC. Translated: CASSGEETGAYEQYF.

This clonotype was counted ten times or more. The chain combines TRBV27 with TRBJ1-1; TRBD1 is a possible D gene (6 bases). Deletions cut 6 bases from V and 2 bases from J, with 16 bases between. Germline values: CDR1 MNHEY, CDR2 SMNVEV (reference sequence). The CDR3 is 15 amino acids. In DNA, the CDR3 is TGTGCCAGCAGCCTCTCACAGGGTATTAACACTGAAGCTTTCTTT. Amino acid sequence: CASSLSQGINTEAFF.

This clonotype has ten or more counts. The CDR3 loop is CSARDGRNTEAFF. The CDR3 bases are TGCAGTGCTAGAGATGGAAGGAACACTGAAGCTTTCTTT. J is TRBJ1-1 and V is TRBV20-1, with no clear D. Germline V lookup: CDR1 DFQATT, CDR2 SNEGSKA (reference sequence). This CDR3 is built from 13 residues. The germline V and J ends were trimmed by 0 bases and 1 base, with 6 bases remaining between them.

This clonotype was seen many times. The junction shows a germline mismatch at one end, possibly a read error. The rearrangement uses TRBV20-1 and TRBJ2-3; no clear D. This CDR3 has 14 amino acids. Germline V gene data show CDR1 as DFQATT and CDR2 as SNEGSKA (reference sequence). For the CDR3, the DNA is TGCAGTGCCAGAGTTCAGACTAGCACAGATACGCAGTATTTT. This codes for CSARVQTSTDTQYF.

There are a few counts of this clonotype. The gene calls are TRBV4-3 and TRBJ2-2; a possible D gene is TRBD2 (6 bases). Per germline, CDR1 LGHNA and CDR2 YSLEER. With 1 base removed from V and 4 bases from J, the gap between germline ends came to 16 bases. The CDR3 has 17 residues. The CDR3 reads CASSQAGVSSGTGELFF. Here the CDR3 DNA reads TGCGCCAGCAGCCAAGCGGGAGTCTCCTCTGGCACCGGGGAGCTGTTTTTT.

This clonotype was found many times. The J gene is TRBJ1-1, the V gene TRBV28, with D perhaps matching TRBD1 (6 bases). V gave up 10 bases and J gave up 1 base, with 10 bases separating them. The V gene's germline CDR1 is MDHEN and CDR2 SYDVKM. This CDR3 has 12 residues. In nucleotides, the CDR3 is TGTGCCACCACGGACAGGAACACTGAAGCTTTCTTT. As protein: CATTDRNTEAFF.